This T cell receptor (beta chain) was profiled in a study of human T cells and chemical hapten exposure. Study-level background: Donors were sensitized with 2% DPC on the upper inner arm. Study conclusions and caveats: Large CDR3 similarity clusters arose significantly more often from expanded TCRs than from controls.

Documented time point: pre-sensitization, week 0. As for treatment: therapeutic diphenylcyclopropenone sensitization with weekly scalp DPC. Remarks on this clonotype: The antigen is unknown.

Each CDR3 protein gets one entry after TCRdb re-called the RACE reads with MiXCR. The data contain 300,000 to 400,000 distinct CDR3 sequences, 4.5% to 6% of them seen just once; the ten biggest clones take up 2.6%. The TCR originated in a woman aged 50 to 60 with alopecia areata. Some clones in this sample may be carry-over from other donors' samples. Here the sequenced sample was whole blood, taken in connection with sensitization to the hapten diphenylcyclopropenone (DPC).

CDR3 bases: TGTGCCACCAGTGGGTGCAGCTCCTACAATGAGCAGTTCTTC. Translated, it gives CATSGCSSYNEQFF. This chain joins TRBV24-1 and TRBJ2-1; D ambiguous. This CDR3 spans 14 amino acids. Germline V gene sequence: CDR1 KGHDR, CDR2 SFDVKD. V was trimmed by 5 bases and J by 0 bases, leaving 7 bases between them.